The T cell receptor beta chain described here comes from a study of T cell responses to AZD1222 COVID-19 vaccine. Method: immunoSEQ multiplex PCR; TCRdb's copy keeps in-frame clones and lacks some. The data show approximately 180,000 clones, roughly 92% seen once. Germline assignment: CDR1 SEHNR and CDR2 FQNEAQ (reference sequence). The CDR3 has 13 residues. V was pared by 6 bases and J by 2 bases, with 3 bases of the junction left unmatched. In this sample, this clone turned up once. The clonotype comes from an adult in good health. The V gene is TRBV7-9, the J gene TRBJ2-7; 8 nucleotides agree with TRBD2. The sample in question was peripheral blood, obtained on day 0 of AZD1222 vaccination. CDR3 in DNA: TGTGCCAGCAGTTCGGGAGGGCCCTACGAGCAGTACTTC. It yields the protein CASSSGGPYEQYF.